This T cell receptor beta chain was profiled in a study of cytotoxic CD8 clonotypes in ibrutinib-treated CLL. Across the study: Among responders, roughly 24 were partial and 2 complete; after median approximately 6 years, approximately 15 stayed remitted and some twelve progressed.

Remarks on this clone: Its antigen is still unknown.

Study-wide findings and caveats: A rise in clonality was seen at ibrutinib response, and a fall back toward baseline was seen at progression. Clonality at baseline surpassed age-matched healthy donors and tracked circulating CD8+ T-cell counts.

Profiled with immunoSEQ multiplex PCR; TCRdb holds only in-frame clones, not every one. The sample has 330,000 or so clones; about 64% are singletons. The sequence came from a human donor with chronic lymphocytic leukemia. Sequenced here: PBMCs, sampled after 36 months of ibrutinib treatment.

The CDR3 reads CASSEGRAGAGGQFF. In nucleotides, the CDR3 is TGTGCCAGCAGTGAAGGACGGGCCGGAGCGGGAGGGCAGTTCTTC. The J gene is TRBJ2-1, the V gene TRBV2; 9 positions agree with TRBD2. This CDR3 spans 15 amino acids. CDR1 and CDR2 from the germline V gene are SNHLY and FYNNEI. J lost 12 bases, V lost 1 base, and 10 bases had no gene match.